This T cell receptor beta chain was sequenced in a study of chemoradiotherapy in HPV16-positive cancers (dated 2022 in TCRdb). A note on the overall study: Functional T-cell assays on cells from two HPV16-positive patients defined candidate HPV-specific T-cell clones and common TCR motifs. Whether T-cell immunity against the HPV oncoproteins E6 and E7 changes during chemoradiotherapy and whether survival is affected by this immunity were examined in the study. The candidate HPV-specific TCRs and motifs were subsequently tracked in TCR repertoires obtained from about 79 patients with HPV-related cancers. Broad study findings and their caveats: The survival association was reported for HPV16-positive patients, and the functional definition of HPV-specific T cells was derived from only two HPV16-positive patients. Expansion of candidate HPV-specific clones and E7-related TCR motifs was observed in the tumor microenvironment during treatment, whereas no such expansion was observed for non-HPV-specific T cells. In HPV16-positive patients, expansion of HPV-responsive T cells during chemoradiotherapy was found to be associated with improved recurrence-free survival.

The library was generated by the immunoSEQ multiplex PCR assay. The source is immuneACCESS, and TCRdb retained only in-frame sequences with V and J called. Part of the clones is not carried over; for the studies checked, unresolved V genes explain less than half of this, and the remainder is unexplained. This sample comprises thousands of clones, approximately 78% of them detected only once. The ten most abundant clones make up nearly 9% of the sample. Because repertoires were sampled repeatedly during chemoradiotherapy, clonal expansion in the tumor microenvironment could be followed. V ends up 4 bases short and J 6 bases short, with an unmatched junction base count of 14. The CDR3, from cysteine to phenylalanine, totals 17 residues. The DNA shown is the 51-base CDR3, in frame from base 1. The germline V gene (reference sequence) yields SGHKS for CDR1 and YYEKEE for CDR2. As for this clone: Its antigen target is currently unknown. No per-base quality is available; no much larger clone lies one base away.

The material sequenced was tumor tissue, taken from a patient who underwent chemoradiotherapy. This clonotype was obtained from a human donor with HPV-associated anogenital cancer. The chain is encoded by TRBV5-5 joined to TRBJ2-3; 10 junctional bases match TRBD2. The sequenced DNA is TGTGCCAGCAGCCCCCTGGGGGATAGCGGGAGGTCGGATACGCAGTATTTT. Its translation reads: CASSPLGDSGRSDTQYF.